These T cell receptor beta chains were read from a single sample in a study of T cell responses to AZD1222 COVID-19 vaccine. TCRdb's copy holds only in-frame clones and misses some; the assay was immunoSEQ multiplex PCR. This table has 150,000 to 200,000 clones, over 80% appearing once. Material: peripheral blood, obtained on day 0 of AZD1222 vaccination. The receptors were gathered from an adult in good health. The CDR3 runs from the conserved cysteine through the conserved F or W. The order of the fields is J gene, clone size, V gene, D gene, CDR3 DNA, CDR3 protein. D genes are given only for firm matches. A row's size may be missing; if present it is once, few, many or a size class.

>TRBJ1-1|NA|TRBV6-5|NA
TGTGCCAGCAGTTTCCGAGGGGGTCTTTTGACTGAAGCTTTCTTT
CASSFRGGLLTEAFF
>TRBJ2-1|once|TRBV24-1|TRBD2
TGTGCCACCAGTGACCTCGGGACTAGCGGGAGAGATGAGCAGTTCTTC
CATSDLGTSGRDEQFF
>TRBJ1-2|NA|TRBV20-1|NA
TGCAGACTGGGGGATAACTATGGCTACACCTTC
CRLGDNYGYTF
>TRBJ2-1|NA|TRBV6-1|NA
TGTGCCAGCAGTGAATGGTTAACGGGAGAGGGGCTACCTGAGCAGTTCTTC
CASSEWLTGEGLPEQFF
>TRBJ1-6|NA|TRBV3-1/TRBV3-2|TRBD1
TGTGCCAGCAGCCGGACAGGGCAAGGTTCACCCCTCCACTTT
CASSRTGQGSPLHF
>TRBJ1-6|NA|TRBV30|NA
TGTGCCTGGAGTGTAGGACGCGTTCCGGGTAATTCACCCCTCCACTTT
CAWSVGRVPGNSPLHF
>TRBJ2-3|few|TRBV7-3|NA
TGTGCCAGCAGCACCCTAGCTGTTGGGGTGGATACGCAGTATTTT
CASSTLAVGVDTQYF
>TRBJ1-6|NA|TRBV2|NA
TGTGCCAGCAGTGATCTAAGGGCTTCACCCCTCCACTTT
CASSDLRASPLHF
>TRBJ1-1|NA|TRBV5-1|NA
TGCGCCAGCAGCTTGGAGCGGTGGATGAACACTGAAGCTTTCTTT
CASSLERWMNTEAFF
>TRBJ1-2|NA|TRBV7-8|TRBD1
TGTGCCAGCAGCTTACCCCCCCTTCCTTATACAGGGGCGGAGTATGGCTACACCTTC
CASSLPPLPYTGAEYGYTF
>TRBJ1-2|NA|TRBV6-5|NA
TGTGCCAGCAGTTACTCAAGGCAGGGGCAGGGCTACACCTTC
CASSYSRQGQGYTF
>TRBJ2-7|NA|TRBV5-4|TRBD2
TGTGCCAGCCACCCGGCGGGGGGGGAGCAGTACTTC
CASHPAGGEQYF
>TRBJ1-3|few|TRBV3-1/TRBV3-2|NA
TGTGCCAGCAGCCAGATACGTGGAAACACCATATATTTT
CASSQIRGNTIYF
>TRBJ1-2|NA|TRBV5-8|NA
TGTGCCAGCAGCAAAGCCAGTCCGGGGCACCTCTCAAACTATGGCTACACCTTC
CASSKASPGHLSNYGYTF
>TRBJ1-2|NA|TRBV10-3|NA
TGTGCCATCAGTGATACGCATAAGGACAGCCTCTATGGCTACACCTTC
CAISDTHKDSLYGYTF
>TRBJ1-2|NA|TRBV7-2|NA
TGTGCCAGCAGCTTAGAGAGGGGGGGGTCGGGCTACACCTTC
CASSLERGGSGYTF
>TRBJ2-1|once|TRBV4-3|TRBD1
TGCGCCAGCAGCCCAGGGGGCCATGAGCAGTTCTTC
CASSPGGHEQFF
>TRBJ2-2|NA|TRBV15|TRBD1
TGTGCCACCAGCGGAACAAACAGGGGTACCGGGGAGCTGTTTTTT
CATSGTNRGTGELFF
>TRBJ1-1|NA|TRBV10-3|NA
TGTGCCATCAGTGTGAGCCCCCCGCGAAATGAAGCTTTCTTT
CAISVSPPRNEAFF
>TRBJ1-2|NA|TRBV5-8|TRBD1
TGTGCCAGCAGCTCTGGGACAGGGGTTCGCGGCTACACCTTC
CASSSGTGVRGYTF
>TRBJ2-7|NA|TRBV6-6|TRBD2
TGTGCCAGCAGTTACTCGGCAGGGAGGGAGAACGAGCAGTACTTC
CASSYSAGRENEQYF
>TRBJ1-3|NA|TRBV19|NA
TGTGCCAGTAGTCCGGGACGGACTATTGGAAACACCATATATTTT
CASSPGRTIGNTIYF
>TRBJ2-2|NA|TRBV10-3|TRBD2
TGTGCCATCCAATTTACTAGCGGGTCGAACACCGGGGAGCTGTTTTTT
CAIQFTSGSNTGELFF
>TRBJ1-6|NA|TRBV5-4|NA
TGTGCCAGCAGCTTCGGATCTTCCATAGGCAATTCACCCCTCCACTTT
CASSFGSSIGNSPLHF
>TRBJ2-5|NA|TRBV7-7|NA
TGTGCTAGCAGCTTATTTGGGAGCGGGGAGACCCAGTACTTC
CASSLFGSGETQYF
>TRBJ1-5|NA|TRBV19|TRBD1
TGTGCCAGTAGTACACAGGGGATGGGCAATCAGCCCCAGCATTTT
CASSTQGMGNQPQHF
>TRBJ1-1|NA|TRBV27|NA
TGTGCCAGCAGTCCGCTGGACCGTCTGGATGAAGCTTTCTTT
CASSPLDRLDEAFF
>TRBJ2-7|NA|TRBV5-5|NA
TGTGCCAGCTCCACGGGGCGGAGCTCCTACGAGCAGTACTTC
CASSTGRSSYEQYF
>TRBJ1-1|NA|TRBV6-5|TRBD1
TGTGCCAGCAGTTACTCCCGGGGACAGAGCTCTGAAGCTTTCTTT
CASSYSRGQSSEAFF
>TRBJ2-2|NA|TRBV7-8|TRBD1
TGTGCCAGCAGCCCCGGACAGGGGGCGACCGGGGAGCTGTTTTTT
CASSPGQGATGELFF
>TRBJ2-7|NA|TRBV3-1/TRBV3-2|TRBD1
TGTGCCAGCAGCCCGGGACAGGTTTACGAGCAGTACTTC
CASSPGQVYEQYF
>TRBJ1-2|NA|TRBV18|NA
TGTGCCAGCTCCCGTAACAGGGATGGCTACACCTTC
CASSRNRDGYTF
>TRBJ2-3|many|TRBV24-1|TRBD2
TGTGCCACCAGTGATTCAGTAGCGGGAAGCACAGATACGCAGTATTTT
CATSDSVAGSTDTQYF
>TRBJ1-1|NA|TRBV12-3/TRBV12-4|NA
TGTGCCAGCAGCTCGGGACGGTTCACTGAAGCTTTCTTT
CASSSGRFTEAFF
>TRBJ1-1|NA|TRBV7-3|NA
TGTGCCAGCAGCTTAGGAACAATCACTGAAGCTTTCTTT
CASSLGTITEAFF
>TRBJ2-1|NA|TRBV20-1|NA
TGCAGTGCTAGTCGCGGGATAGAGCAGTTCTTC
CSASRGIEQFF